The 5 T cell receptor beta chains given below trace back to one sample, sequenced in a study of blood T cells in healthy people across ages (dated by TCRdb to the mid-2010s). The receptor library was made with 5' RACE. A second PCR of 7 to 11 cycles was performed with a sample-barcoded 5' primer and a J-beta primer mix. In-frame beta chains were kept once TCRdb had trimmed the public reads at Q25 with fastp and called clones with MiXCR. CDR3 protein duplicates are merged, each entry listing the most common genes and DNA. The sample table holds 1.8 million or so distinct CDR3 sequences, of which approximately 40% were seen once. Under 30% of the sample belongs to the ten largest clones. Material for sequencing was blood. These TCRs come from a human donor in good health.

The chain has TRBV28 and TRBJ1-6; TRBD1 aligns across 7 bases. The germline CDR1 and CDR2 sequences are MDHEN and SYDVKM. The CDR3 runs to 14 residues. Losses at the gene ends were 7 bases for V and 8 bases for J; bases not matched to a gene: 8. The CDR3 DNA is TGTGCCAGCATGCCGACAGGGAGATATTCACCCCTCCACTTT. Encoded protein: CASMPTGRYSPLHF.

The chain has TRBV20-1 and TRBJ2-3, with no clear D. The germline V and J ends were trimmed by 8 bases and 5 bases, with 11 bases remaining between them. The CDR3 contains 11 residues. CDR1 and CDR2 (germline): DFQATT, SNEGSKA (reference sequence). CDR3: CSRKFGDTQYF. The CDR3 coding sequence is TGCAGTCGTAAGTTCGGAGATACGCAGTATTTT.

This clonotype was recorded a few times. The CDR3 reads CASSMTGPYNEQFF. The CDR3 coding sequence is TGTGCCAGCAGTATGACAGGGCCCTACAATGAGCAGTTCTTC. V is TRBV12-3 or TRBV12-4 and J is TRBJ2-1; 7 nucleotides match TRBD1. The V and J ends lost 5 bases and 2 bases, in that order; junction bases with no gene match: 3. CDR3 length equals 14 residues.

The DNA of the CDR3 is TGTGCCAGCTCACTAACAGGGCTGGTTGAAGCTTTCTTT. Translating it yields CASSLTGLVEAFF. The chain uses TRBV18 and TRBJ1-1; possibly TRBD1 for D (6 bases). Germline V lookup: CDR1 KGHSH, CDR2 LQKENI. There are 13 residues in the CDR3. Trimming left V 4 bases short and J 7 bases short, with 13 bases between. The full variable domain, with the rest looked up from reference TRBV18 and TRBJ1-1, is NAGVMQNPRHLVRRRGQEARLRCSPMKGHSHVYWYRQLPEEGLKFMVYLQKENIIDESGMPKERFSAEFPKEGPSILRIQQVVRGDSAAYFCASSLTGLVEAFFGQGTRLTVV.

This clonotype has more than one count but fewer than ten. This chain connects TRBV4-2 to TRBJ2-3, with 13 bases that match TRBD2. The junction had 9 bases not matched to a gene; V was cut back by 4 bases and J by 5 bases. From germline, CDR1 is LGHNA and CDR2 YNFKEQ. CDR3 size: 17 residues. The CDR3, as DNA: TGTGCCAGCAGCCCCCGGACTAGCGGGGGTCGGGGAGATACGCAGTATTTT. This codes for CASSPRTSGGRGDTQYF.